This T cell receptor (beta chain) originates from a study of CD8+ T cells in alopecia areata. The J segment lost 8 bases and the V segment lost 6 bases, leaving 13 bases of the junction unmatched. Germline values: CDR1 MNHNS, CDR2 SASEGT. The CDR3 length is 15 residues. Isolated RNA was reverse transcribed into cDNA used as the sequencing template. Data came from immunoSEQ multiplex PCR; TCRdb stores just in-frame clones and leaves some out. This table holds 150,000 to 180,000 clones, around 55% found once. CD4+ and CD8+ T cells were sorted from PBMCs stained for CD3, CD4 and CD8. This TCR derives from a human donor with alopecia areata. The genes are TRBV6-1 and TRBJ1-1, with 9 bases aligning to TRBD1. Source: CD8+ T cells sorted from blood, taken at week 0. CDR3 residues: CASRQEPQGAVEAFF. In DNA, the CDR3 is TGTGCCAGCAGGCAAGAACCACAGGGGGCCGTAGAAGCTTTCTTT.